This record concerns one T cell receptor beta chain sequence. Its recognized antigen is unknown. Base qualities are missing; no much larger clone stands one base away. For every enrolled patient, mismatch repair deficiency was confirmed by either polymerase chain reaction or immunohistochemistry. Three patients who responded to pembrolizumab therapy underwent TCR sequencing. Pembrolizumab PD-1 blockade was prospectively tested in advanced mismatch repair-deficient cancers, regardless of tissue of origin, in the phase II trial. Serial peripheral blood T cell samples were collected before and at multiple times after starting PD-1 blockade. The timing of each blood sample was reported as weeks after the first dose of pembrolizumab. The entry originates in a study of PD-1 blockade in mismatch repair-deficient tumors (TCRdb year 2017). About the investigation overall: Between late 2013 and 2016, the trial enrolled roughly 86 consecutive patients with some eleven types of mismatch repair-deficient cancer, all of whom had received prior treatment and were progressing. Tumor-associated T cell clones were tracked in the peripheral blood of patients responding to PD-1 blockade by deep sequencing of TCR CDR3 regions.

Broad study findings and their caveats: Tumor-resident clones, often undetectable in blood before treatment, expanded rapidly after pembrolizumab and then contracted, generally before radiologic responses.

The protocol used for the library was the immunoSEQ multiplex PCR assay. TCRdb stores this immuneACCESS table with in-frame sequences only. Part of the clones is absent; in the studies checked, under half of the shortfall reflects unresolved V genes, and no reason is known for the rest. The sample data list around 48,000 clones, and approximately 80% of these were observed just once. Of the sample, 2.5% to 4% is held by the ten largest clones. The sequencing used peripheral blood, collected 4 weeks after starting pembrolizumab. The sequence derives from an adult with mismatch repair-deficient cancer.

The DNA sequence is as follows: TGTGCCAGCAGCTGGGGACTAGCGGGAAGCTACGAGCAGTACTTC. Translation gives CASSWGLAGSYEQYF. The chain joins TRBV7-8 to TRBJ2-7; the central 13 bases match TRBD2. CDR1 and CDR2 are drawn from the germline V gene: SGHVS, FQNEAQ. Measured from the cysteine to the phenylalanine, the CDR3 is 15 residues long. Kept here is only the CDR3 DNA, which spans 45 bases and is read in frame from base 1. The V end gives up 4 bases and the J end 3 bases, leaving 3 bases in the junction not matched to a gene.